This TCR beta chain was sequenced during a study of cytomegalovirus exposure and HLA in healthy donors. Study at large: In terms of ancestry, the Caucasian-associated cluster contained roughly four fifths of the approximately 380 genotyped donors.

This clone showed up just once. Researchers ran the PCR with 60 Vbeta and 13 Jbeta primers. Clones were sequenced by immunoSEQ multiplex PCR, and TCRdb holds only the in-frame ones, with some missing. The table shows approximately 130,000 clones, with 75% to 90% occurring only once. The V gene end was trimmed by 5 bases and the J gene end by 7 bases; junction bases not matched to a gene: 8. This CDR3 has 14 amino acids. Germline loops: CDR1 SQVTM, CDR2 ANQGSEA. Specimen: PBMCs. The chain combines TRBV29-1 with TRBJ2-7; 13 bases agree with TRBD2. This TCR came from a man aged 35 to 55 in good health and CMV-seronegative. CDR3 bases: TGCAGCGTTTTGCGGGGACTAGCGGGAAGTGAGCAGTACTTC. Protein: CSVLRGLAGSEQYF.